Below, 3 T cell receptor beta chains from the same sample are listed, as sequenced in a study of cytomegalovirus exposure and HLA in healthy donors. The primer mix had 60 Vbeta and 13 Jbeta primers. The protocol was immunoSEQ multiplex PCR, while the TCRdb copy is restricted to in-frame clones and leaves out a portion. The table shows 120,000 to 150,000 clones, with approximately 80% occurring only once. Sample: PBMCs. Every receptor here comes from a woman aged 40 to 55 in good health and CMV-seropositive.

The J gene is TRBJ2-7, the V gene TRBV19; TRBD2 matches at 13 bases. The length of the CDR3 is 16 residues. The germline V gene has CDR1 LNHDA and CDR2 SQIVND (reference sequence). V lost 1 base and J lost 9; bases outside the gene matches: 9. In DNA form, the CDR3 reads TGTGCCAGTAGTATAGGGTTAGGGACTAGCGGGAAGAGGCAGTACTTC. It yields the protein CASSIGLGTSGKRQYF. The full variable domain, with the rest looked up from reference TRBV19 and TRBJ2-7, is DGGITQSPKYLFRKEGQNVTLSCEQNLNHDAMYWYRQDPGQGLRLIYYSQIVNDFQKGDIAEGYSVSREKKESFPLTVTSAQKNPTAFYLCASSIGLGTSGKRQYFGPGTRLTVT.

The rearrangement joins TRBV19 to TRBJ2-5, with 7 bases aligning to TRBD2. The CDR3 is 15 amino acids. V lost 1 base, J lost 4 bases, and 6 bases stayed unmatched. Germline V gene data show CDR1 as LNHDA and CDR2 as SQIVND (reference sequence). CDR3 in DNA: TGTGCCAGTAGTATAGGGGGGGAGGGCAGAGAGACCCAGTACTTC. Translating gives CASSIGGEGRETQYF.

The rearrangement joins TRBV5-1 to TRBJ2-1, with 8 bases lining up with TRBD1. The germline gives CDR1 SGHRS, CDR2 YFSETQ. The CDR3 sequence is 15 residues long. V was clipped by 0 bases and J by 7 bases; unmatched bases: 6. DNA for the CDR3: TGCGCCAGCAGCTTGGGGTCACAGGGGGGAAATGAGCAGTTCTTC. Residues: CASSLGSQGGNEQFF.